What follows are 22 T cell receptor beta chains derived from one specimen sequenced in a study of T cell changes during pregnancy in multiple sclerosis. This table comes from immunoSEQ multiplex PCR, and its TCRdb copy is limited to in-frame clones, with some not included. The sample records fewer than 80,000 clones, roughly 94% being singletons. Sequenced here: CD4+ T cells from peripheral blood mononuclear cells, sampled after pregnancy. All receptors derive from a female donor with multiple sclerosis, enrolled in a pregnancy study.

The CDR3 nucleotides are TGTGCCAGCAGGCCGGGGACAGGGAGGGACTCCTACAATGAGCAGTTCTTC. As protein: CASRPGTGRDSYNEQFF. The genes are TRBV28 and TRBJ2-1; TRBD1 agrees at 9 bases. The V gene's germline CDR1 is MDHEN and CDR2 SYDVKM. The CDR3 totals 17 residues. Trimming took 6 bases from V and 0 from J; bases not matched to a gene: 9.

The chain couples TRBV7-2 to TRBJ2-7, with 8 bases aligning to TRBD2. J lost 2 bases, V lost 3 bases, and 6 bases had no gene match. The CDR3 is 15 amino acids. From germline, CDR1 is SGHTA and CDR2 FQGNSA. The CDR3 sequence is CASSFSSGSTYEQYF. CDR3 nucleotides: TGTGCCAGCAGCTTCTCGAGCGGGAGCACCTACGAGCAGTACTTC.

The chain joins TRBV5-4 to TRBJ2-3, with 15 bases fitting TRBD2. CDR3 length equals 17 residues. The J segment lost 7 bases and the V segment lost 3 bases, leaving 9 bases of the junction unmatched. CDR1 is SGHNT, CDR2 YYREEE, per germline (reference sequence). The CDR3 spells CASSSRRTSGRGYTQYF. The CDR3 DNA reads TGTGCCAGCAGCTCGCGACGGACTAGCGGGAGGGGATATACGCAGTATTTT.

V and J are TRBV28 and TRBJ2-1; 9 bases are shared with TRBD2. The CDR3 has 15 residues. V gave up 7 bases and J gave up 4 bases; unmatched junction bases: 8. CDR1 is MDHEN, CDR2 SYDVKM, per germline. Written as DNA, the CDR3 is TGTGCCAGCACCCCTAGCGGGATTGGGTACAATGAGCAGTTCTTC. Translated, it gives CASTPSGIGYNEQFF.

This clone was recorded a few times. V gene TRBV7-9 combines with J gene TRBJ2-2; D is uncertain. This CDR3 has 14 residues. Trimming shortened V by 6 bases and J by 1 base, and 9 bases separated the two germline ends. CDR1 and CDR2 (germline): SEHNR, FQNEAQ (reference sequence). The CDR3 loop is CASSERVNTGELFF. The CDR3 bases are TGTGCCAGCAGTGAACGGGTGAACACCGGGGAGCTGTTTTTT.

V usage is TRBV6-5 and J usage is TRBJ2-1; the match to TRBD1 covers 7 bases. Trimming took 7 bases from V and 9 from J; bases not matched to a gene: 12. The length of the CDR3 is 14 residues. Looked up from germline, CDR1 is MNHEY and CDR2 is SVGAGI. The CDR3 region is CASKVGQPNGEQFF. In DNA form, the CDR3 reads TGTGCCAGCAAAGTGGGACAGCCAAATGGTGAGCAGTTCTTC.

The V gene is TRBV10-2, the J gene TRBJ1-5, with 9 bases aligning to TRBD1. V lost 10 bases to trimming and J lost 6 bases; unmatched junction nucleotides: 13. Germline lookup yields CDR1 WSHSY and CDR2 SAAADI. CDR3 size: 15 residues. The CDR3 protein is CATGLGQGRAQPQHF. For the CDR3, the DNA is TGCGCCACCGGCCTCGGACAGGGGCGGGCTCAGCCCCAGCATTTT.

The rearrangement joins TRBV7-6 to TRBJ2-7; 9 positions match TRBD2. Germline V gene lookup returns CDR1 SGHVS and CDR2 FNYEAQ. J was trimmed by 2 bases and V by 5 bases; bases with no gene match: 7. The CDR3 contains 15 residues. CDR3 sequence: CASSPKAGGTYEQYF. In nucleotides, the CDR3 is TGTGCCAGCAGCCCCAAAGCGGGAGGCACCTACGAGCAGTACTTC.

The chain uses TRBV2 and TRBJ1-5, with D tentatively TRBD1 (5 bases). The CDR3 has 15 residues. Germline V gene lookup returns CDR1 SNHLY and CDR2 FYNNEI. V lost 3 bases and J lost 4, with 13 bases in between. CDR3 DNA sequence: TGTGCCAGCAGTGATACGGGACTGCTTAATCAGCCCCAGCATTTT. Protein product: CASSDTGLLNQPQHF.

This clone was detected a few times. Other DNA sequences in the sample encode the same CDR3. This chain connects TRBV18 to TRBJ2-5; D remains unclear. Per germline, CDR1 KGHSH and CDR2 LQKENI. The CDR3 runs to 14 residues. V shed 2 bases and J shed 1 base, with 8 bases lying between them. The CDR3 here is CASSPGQAQETQYF. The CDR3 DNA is TGTGCCAGCTCACCAGGCCAGGCCCAAGAGACCCAGTACTTC.

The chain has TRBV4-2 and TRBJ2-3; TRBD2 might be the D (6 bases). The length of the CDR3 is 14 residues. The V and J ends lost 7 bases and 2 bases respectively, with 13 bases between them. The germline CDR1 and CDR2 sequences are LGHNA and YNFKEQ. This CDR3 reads CASNSEGLTDTQYF. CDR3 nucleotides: TGTGCCAGCAATTCGGAGGGGCTCACAGATACGCAGTATTTT.

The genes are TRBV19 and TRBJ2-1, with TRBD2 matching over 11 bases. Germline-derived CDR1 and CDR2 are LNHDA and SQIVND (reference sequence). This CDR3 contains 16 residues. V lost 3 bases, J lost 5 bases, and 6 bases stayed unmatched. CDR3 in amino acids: CASSILAGGRDNEQFF. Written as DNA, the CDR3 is TGTGCCAGTAGTATCTTAGCGGGAGGGCGAGACAATGAGCAGTTCTTC.

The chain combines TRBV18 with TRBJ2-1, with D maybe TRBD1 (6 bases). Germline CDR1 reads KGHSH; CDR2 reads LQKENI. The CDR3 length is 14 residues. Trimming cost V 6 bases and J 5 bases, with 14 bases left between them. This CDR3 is CASSVRYRDNEQFF. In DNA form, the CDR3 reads TGTGCCAGCTCCGTACGGTACAGGGACAATGAGCAGTTCTTC.

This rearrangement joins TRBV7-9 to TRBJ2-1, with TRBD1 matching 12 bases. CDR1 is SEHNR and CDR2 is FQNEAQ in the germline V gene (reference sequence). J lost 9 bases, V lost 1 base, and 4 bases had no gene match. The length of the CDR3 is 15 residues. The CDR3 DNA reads TGTGCCAGCAGCTTAGGGGACAGGGGGCGGAGTGAGCAGTTCTTC. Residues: CASSLGDRGRSEQFF.

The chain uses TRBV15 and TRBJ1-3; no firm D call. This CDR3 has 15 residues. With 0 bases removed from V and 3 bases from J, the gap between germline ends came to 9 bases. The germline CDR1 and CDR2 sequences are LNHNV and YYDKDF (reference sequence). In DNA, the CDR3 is TGTGCCACCAGCAGAGATAAGTCAGTTGGAAACACCATATATTTT. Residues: CATSRDKSVGNTIYF.

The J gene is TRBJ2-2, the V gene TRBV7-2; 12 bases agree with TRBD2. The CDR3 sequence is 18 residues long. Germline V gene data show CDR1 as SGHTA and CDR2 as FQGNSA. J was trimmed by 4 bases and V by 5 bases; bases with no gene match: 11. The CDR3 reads CASSRDLTSGRSTGELFF. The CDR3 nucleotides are TGTGCCAGCAGCCGAGACCTCACTAGCGGGAGGAGCACCGGGGAGCTGTTTTTT.

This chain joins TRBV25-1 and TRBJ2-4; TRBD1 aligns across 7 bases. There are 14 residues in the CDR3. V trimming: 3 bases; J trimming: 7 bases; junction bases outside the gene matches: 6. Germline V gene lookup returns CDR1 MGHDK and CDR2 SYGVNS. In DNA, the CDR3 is TGTGCCAGCAGTGAGGAGCGACAGGGCAACATTCAGTACTTC. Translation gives CASSEERQGNIQYF. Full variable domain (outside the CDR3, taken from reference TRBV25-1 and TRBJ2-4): EADIYQTPRYLVIGTGKKITLECSQTMGHDKMYWYQQDPGMELHLIHYSYGVNSTEKGDLSSESTVSRIRTEHFPLTLESARPSHTSQYLCASSEERQGNIQYFGAGTRLSVL.

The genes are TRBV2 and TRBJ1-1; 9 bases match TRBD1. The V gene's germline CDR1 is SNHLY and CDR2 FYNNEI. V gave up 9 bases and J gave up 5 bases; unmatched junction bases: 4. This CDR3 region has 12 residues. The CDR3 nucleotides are TGTGCCAGTAACAGGGGGCTTACTGAAGCTTTCTTT. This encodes CASNRGLTEAFF.

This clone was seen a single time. The CDR3 is CATSDRGGNEQFF. In nucleotides, the CDR3 is TGTGCCACCTCGGACAGGGGAGGCAATGAGCAGTTCTTC. V and J are TRBV10-3 and TRBJ2-1, with 9 bases fitting TRBD1. This CDR3 has 13 residues. Germline CDR1 is ENHRY and CDR2 is SYGVKD. The V and J ends lost 10 bases and 6 bases, in that order; junction bases with no gene match: 7.

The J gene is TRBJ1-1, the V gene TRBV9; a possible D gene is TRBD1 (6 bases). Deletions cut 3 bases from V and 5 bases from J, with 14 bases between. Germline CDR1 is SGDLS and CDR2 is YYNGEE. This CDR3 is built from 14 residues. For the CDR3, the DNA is TGTGCCAGCAGCGCGTCACACAGGGTTACTGAAGCTTTCTTT. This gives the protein CASSASHRVTEAFF.

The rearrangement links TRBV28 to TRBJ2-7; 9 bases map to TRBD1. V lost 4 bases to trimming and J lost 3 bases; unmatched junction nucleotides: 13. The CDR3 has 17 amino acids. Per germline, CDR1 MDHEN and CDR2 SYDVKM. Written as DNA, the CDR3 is TGTGCCAGCAGTTCGATCTACAGGGGGCATCGAGACTACGAGCAGTACTTC. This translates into CASSSIYRGHRDYEQYF.

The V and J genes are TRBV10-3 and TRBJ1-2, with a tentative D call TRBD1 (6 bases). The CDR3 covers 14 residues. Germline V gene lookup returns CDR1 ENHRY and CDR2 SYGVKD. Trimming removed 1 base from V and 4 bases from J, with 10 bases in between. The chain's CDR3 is CAISEYRDGYGYTF. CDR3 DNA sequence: TGTGCCATCAGTGAGTACAGGGATGGCTATGGCTACACCTTC.